This T cell receptor beta chain is drawn from a study of shared clonotypes between healthy human individuals. The length of the CDR3 is 15 residues. With 6 bases removed from V and 4 bases from J, the gap between germline ends came to 16 bases. Germline values: CDR1 MDHEN, CDR2 SYDVKM. The data were produced by immunoSEQ multiplex PCR, yet TCRdb's version contains in-frame clones alone and is incomplete. The sample has fewer than 850,000 clones, roughly 78% seen once. The sequence derives from a woman aged 25 to 39 in good health. The chain recombines TRBV28 with TRBJ2-1; no firm D call. Sequencing was done on a sample of memory CD4+ T cells sorted from blood. Subset noted: CD45RA-negative fraction. The CDR3 DNA reads TGTGCCAGCAGCTCTACCTTGGGCCCGTACAATGAGCAGTTCTTC. Translation gives CASSSTLGPYNEQFF. The full variable domain, with the rest looked up from reference TRBV28 and TRBJ2-1, is DVKVTQSSRYLVKRTGEKVFLECVQDMDHENMFWYRQDPGLGLRLIYFSYDVKMKEKGDIPEGYSVSREKKERFSLILESASTNQTSMYLCASSSTLGPYNEQFFGPGTRLTVL.